The 10 T cell receptor beta chains below all came from one sample that was sequenced in a study of T cell responses to AZD1222 COVID-19 vaccine. Measured with immunoSEQ multiplex PCR; TCRdb has only the in-frame clones, and not every one. The sample has 150,000 to 200,000 clones; more than 75% are singletons. The sequencing here drew on peripheral blood, taken on day 0 of MenACWY control vaccination. These receptors came from an adult in good health.

This sequence joins TRBV4-2 and TRBJ1-3; D ambiguous. CDR1 and CDR2 (germline): LGHNA, YNFKEQ. V was trimmed by 0 bases and J by 0 bases, leaving 12 bases between them. The CDR3 has 17 residues. CDR3 in amino acids: CASSQDRSGISGNTIYF. CDR3 nucleotide sequence: TGTGCCAGCAGCCAAGATCGGTCGGGGATCTCTGGAAACACCATATATTTT.

This chain joins TRBV27 and TRBJ1-6; the D is unclear. Looked up from germline, CDR1 is MNHEY and CDR2 is SMNVEV (reference sequence). The CDR3 has 14 amino acids. V was shortened by 5 bases and J by 0 bases, with 5 bases between the two germline ends. CDR3 amino acids: CASSLASYNSPLHF. CDR3 in DNA: TGTGCCAGCAGTCTCGCCTCCTATAATTCACCCCTCCACTTT.

The chain carries TRBV30 and TRBJ2-6; no definite D call. V lost 2 bases to trimming and J lost 0 bases, with 2 bases between them. This CDR3 has 13 residues. The V gene's germline CDR1 is GTSNPN and CDR2 SVGIG (reference sequence). The CDR3 is CAWSPSGANVLTF. DNA of the CDR3: TGTGCCTGGAGTCCCTCTGGGGCCAACGTCCTGACTTTC.

V and J are TRBV7-3 and TRBJ2-2; D unclear. V shed 0 bases and J shed 6 bases, with 8 bases lying between them. The V gene's germline CDR1 is SGHTA and CDR2 FQGTGA. The CDR3 is 14 amino acids. The CDR3 DNA reads as TGTGCCAGCAGCTTAACCCTCGAGCCCGGGGAGCTGTTTTTT. This sequence encodes CASSLTLEPGELFF.

The chain is built from TRBV5-4 and TRBJ2-7; maybe TRBD2 (6 bases). Germline assignment: CDR1 SGHNT and CDR2 YYREEE (reference sequence). The CDR3 is made up of 14 amino acids. The V gene lost 0 bases and the J gene lost 1 base, with 8 bases spanning the gap. The CDR3 protein is CASSLGRGSYEQYF. The DNA for the CDR3 is TGTGCCAGCAGCTTGGGGCGGGGTTCCTACGAGCAGTACTTC. The whole variable domain, filled in from reference TRBV5-4 and TRBJ2-7, reads ETGVTQSPTHLIKTRGQQVTLRCSSQSGHNTVSWYQQALGQGPQFIFQYYREEENGRGNFPPRFSGLQFPNYSSELNVNALELDDSALYLCASSLGRGSYEQYFGPGTRLTVT.

The chain carries TRBV18 and TRBJ1-5; no firm D call. Trimming stripped 2 bases from V and 0 bases from J, with 8 bases between. This CDR3 has 15 amino acids. Germline CDR1 KGHSH, CDR2 LQKENI. The CDR3 coding sequence is TGTGCCAGCTCACCAGAAATACATAGCAATCAGCCCCAGCATTTT. Residues: CASSPEIHSNQPQHF. Based on the CDR3 plus reference TRBV18 and TRBJ1-5, the full variable domain is NAGVMQNPRHLVRRRGQEARLRCSPMKGHSHVYWYRQLPEEGLKFMVYLQKENIIDESGMPKERFSAEFPKEGPSILRIQQVVRGDSAAYFCASSPEIHSNQPQHFGDGTRLSIL.

V gene TRBV3-1 (or the pseudogene TRBV3-2) combines with J gene TRBJ2-1; D is ambiguous. This CDR3 has 16 amino acids. Germline values: CDR1 LGHDT, CDR2 YNNKEL (reference sequence). With 0 bases removed from V and 6 bases from J, the gap between germline ends came to 15 bases. In DNA form, the CDR3 reads TGTGCCAGCAGCCAAGAAGTGGGTACAGTGGGCAATGAGCAGTTCTTC. Translation: CASSQEVGTVGNEQFF.

The chain recombines TRBV3-1 (or the pseudogene TRBV3-2) with TRBJ1-3; a possible D gene is TRBD1 (6 bases). The germline V gene has CDR1 LGHDT and CDR2 YNNKEL (reference sequence). The length of the CDR3 is 14 residues. V shed 4 bases and J shed 2 bases, with 9 bases lying between them. The CDR3 DNA follows: TGTGCCAGCAGCCGACAGGCGGCTGGAAACACCATATATTTT. Its protein product is CASSRQAAGNTIYF.

The rearrangement links TRBV21-1 to TRBJ2-3; TRBD2, the table's D call, was not compared with the DNA. TRBV21-1 counts as a pseudogene. CDR3 size: 17 residues. CDR3 nucleotides: TGTGCCAGCAGCAAAGGGAGACTAGCGGTCCAGACGGATACGCAGTATTTT. Residues: CASSKGRLAVQTDTQYF.

The chain is built from TRBV21-1 and TRBJ2-1; no check of the table's D call, TRBD1, against the DNA was made. TRBV21-1 is shown as a pseudogene. This CDR3 region has 20 residues. This chain's CDR3 is CASSKNRPGSGTVALNEQFF. The CDR3 DNA reads TGTGCCAGCAGCAAAAATAGGCCGGGATCGGGGACAGTAGCGTTGAATGAGCAGTTCTTC.